This T cell receptor (beta chain) was profiled in a study of beta chain features in type 1 diabetes. As every portion of the isolated RNA was reverse transcribed, the sequencing read expressed TCRB transcripts. The table came from immunoSEQ multiplex PCR; TCRdb's copy has only in-frame clones and leaves some out. The sample has hundreds of thousands of clones, 9.5% to 12% seen once. Germline V gene data show CDR1 as SEHNR and CDR2 as FQNEAQ (reference sequence). This CDR3 spans 14 amino acids. The J segment lost 5 bases and the V segment lost 5 bases, leaving 6 bases of the junction unmatched. Sequences were obtained from naive CD4+ T cells from blood. The clonotype originates from a woman under 40 in good health. The J gene is TRBJ1-1, the V gene TRBV7-9; 9 bases line up with TRBD1. CDR3 residues: CASSATGGWTEAFF. The CDR3 DNA reads TGTGCCAGCAGCGCCACAGGGGGCTGGACTGAAGCTTTCTTT.